The clone carrying this T cell receptor (beta chain) was recorded at least ten times. Its target is unknown. The table came from immunoSEQ multiplex PCR; TCRdb's copy has only in-frame clones and leaves some out. The sample was found to contain 30,000 or so clones, and every one recurs. The entry originates in a study of T cell clonality in common variable immunodeficiency. Study-wide findings and caveats: CVID subjects showed higher TCRbeta clonality than healthy controls. Common variable immunodeficiency TCR beta sequences reportedly had fewer deletions and N-nucleotide insertions.

The clonotype originates from a person aged 18-70 years in good health. Sequenced input: peripheral blood mononuclear cells.

The DNA read from the CDR3 is TGCGCCAGCAGCTTGGACGGGGGGGCGACAGATACG. Translating gives CASSLDGGATDT. The whole CDR3 protein is CASSLDGGATDTQYF. The V call is TRBV5-1, the J call TRBJ2-3; 8 nucleotides agree with TRBD2. The sequence runs out 3 residues before the end of the CDR3; the remainder is reconstructed from the germline J gene. Germline CDR1 and CDR2: SGHRS and YFSETQ. Germline trimming cut 0 bases from V and 3 bases from J; bases unmatched to any gene: 3. The CDR3 totals 15 residues.